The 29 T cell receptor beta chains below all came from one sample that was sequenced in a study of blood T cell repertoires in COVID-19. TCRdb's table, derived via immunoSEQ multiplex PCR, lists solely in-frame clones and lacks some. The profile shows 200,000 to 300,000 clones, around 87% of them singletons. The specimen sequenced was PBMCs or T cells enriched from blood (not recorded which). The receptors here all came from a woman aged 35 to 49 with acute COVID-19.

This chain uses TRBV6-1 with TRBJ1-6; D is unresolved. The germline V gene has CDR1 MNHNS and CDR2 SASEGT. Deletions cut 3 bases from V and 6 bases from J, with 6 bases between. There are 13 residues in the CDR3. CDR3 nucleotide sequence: TGTGCCAGCAGTGACCTCCTTAATTCACCCCTCCACTTT. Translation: CASSDLLNSPLHF.

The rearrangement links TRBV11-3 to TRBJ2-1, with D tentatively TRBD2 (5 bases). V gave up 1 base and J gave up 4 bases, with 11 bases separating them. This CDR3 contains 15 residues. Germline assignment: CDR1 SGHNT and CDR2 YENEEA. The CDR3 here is CASSLVLARYNEQFF. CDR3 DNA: TGTGCCAGCAGCTTAGTGCTAGCACGGTACAATGAGCAGTTCTTC.

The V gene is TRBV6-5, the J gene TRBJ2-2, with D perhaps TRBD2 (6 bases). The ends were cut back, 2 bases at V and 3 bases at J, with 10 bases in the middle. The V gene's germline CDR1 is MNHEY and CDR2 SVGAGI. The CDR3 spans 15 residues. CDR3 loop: CASSYKLAYTGELFF. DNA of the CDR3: TGTGCCAGCAGTTACAAGCTAGCGTACACCGGGGAGCTGTTTTTT.

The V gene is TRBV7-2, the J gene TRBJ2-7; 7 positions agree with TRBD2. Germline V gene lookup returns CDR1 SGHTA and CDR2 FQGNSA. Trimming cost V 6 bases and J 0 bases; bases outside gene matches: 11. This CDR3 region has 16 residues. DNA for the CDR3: TGTGCCAGCAGGAAAAGTGGCGGGAGCTCCTCCTACGAGCAGTACTTC. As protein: CASRKSGGSSSYEQYF.

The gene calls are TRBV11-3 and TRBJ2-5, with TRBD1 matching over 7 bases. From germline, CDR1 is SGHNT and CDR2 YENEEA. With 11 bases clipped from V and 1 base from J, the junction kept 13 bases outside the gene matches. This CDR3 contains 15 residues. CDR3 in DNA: TGTGCCTCCAGGGACCCCAAGGGGGCCCAAGAGACCCAGTACTTC. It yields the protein CASRDPKGAQETQYF.

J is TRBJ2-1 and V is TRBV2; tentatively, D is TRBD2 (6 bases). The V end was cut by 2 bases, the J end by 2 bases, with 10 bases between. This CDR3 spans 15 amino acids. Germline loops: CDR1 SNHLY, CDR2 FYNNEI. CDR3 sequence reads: CASSEPEGAYNEQFF. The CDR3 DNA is TGTGCCAGCAGTGAACCGGAGGGCGCCTACAATGAGCAGTTCTTC. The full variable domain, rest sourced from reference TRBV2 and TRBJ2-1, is EPEVTQTPSHQVTQMGQEVILRCVPISNHLYFYWYRQILGQKVEFLVSFYNNEISEKSEIFDDQFSVERPDGSNFTLKIRSTKLEDSAMYFCASSEPEGAYNEQFFGPGTRLTVL.

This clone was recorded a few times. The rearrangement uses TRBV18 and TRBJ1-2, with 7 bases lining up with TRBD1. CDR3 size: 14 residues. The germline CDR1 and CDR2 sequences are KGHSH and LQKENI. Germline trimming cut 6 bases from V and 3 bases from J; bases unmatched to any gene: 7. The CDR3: CASSVTGTYYGYTF. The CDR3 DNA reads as TGTGCCAGCTCTGTGACAGGGACTTACTATGGCTACACCTTC.

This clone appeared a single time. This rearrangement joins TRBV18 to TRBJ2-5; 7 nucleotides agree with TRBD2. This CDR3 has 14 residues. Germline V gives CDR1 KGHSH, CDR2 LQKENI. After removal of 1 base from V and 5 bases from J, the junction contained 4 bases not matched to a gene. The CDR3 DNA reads TGTGCCAGCTCACCACGCAACGGGGGGGAGACCCAGTACTTC. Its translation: CASSPRNGGETQYF.

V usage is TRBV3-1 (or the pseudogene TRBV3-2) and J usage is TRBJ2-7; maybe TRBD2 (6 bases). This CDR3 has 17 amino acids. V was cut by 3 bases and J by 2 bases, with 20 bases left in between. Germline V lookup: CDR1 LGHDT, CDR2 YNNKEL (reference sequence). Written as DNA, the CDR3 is TGTGCCAGCAGCCATATAAACATCGCGGGAAGAACCTACGAGCAGTACTTC. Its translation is CASSHINIAGRTYEQYF.

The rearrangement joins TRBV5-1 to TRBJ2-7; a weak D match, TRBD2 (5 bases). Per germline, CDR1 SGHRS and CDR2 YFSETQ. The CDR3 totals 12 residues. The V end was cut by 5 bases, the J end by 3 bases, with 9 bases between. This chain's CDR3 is CASRDGVYEQYF. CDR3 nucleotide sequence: TGCGCCAGCAGGGACGGGGTCTACGAGCAGTACTTC. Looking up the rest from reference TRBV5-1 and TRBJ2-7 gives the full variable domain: KAGVTQTPRYLIKTRGQQVTLSCSPISGHRSVSWYQQTPGQGLQFLFEYFSETQRNKGNFPGRFSGRQFSNSRSEMNVSTLELGDSALYLCASRDGVYEQYFGPGTRLTVT.

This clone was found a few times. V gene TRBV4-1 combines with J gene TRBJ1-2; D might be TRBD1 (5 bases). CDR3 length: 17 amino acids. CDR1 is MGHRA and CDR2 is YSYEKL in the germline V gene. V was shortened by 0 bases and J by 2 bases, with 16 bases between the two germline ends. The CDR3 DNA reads TGCGCCAGCAGCCAAGAAGTAAGACAGAAAGTAAACTATGGCTACACCTTC. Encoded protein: CASSQEVRQKVNYGYTF.

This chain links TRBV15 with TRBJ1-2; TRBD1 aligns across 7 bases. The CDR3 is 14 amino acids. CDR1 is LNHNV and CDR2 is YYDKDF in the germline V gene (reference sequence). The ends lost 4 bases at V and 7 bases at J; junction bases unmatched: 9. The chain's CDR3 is CATSKVRDRLGYTF. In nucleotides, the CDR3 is TGTGCCACCAGCAAGGTTCGGGACAGACTTGGCTACACCTTC.

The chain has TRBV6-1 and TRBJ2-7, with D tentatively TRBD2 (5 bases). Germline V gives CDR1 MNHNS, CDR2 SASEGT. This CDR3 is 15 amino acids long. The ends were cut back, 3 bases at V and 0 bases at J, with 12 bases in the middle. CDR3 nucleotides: TGTGCCAGCAGTGAGGGAATAGCGAGCTCCTACGAGCAGTACTTC. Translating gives CASSEGIASSYEQYF.

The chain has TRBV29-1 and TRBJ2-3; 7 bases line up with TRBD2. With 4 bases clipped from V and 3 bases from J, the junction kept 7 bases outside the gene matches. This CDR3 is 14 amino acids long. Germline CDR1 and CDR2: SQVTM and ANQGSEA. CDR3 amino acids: CSVGDYRGTDTQYF. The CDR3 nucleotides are TGCAGCGTTGGGGACTACAGAGGGACAGATACGCAGTATTTT.

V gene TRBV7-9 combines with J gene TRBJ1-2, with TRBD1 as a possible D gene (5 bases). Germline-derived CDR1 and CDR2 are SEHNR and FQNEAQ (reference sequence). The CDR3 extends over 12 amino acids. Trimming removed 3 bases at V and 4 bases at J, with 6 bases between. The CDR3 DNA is TGTGCCAGCAGCTTGGGACTCTATGGCTACACCTTC. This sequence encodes CASSLGLYGYTF.

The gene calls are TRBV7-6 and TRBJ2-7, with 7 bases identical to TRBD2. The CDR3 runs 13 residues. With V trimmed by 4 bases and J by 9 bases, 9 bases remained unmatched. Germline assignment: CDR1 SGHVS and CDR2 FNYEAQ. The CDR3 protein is CASSSGAGSGQYF. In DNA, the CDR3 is TGTGCCAGCAGCTCCGGAGCGGGGTCCGGGCAGTACTTC.

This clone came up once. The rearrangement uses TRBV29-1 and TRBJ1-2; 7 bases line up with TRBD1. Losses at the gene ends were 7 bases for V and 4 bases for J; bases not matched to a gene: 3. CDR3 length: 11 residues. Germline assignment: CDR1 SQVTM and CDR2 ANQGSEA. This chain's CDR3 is CSDDRAYGYTF. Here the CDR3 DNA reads TGCAGCGATGACAGGGCCTATGGCTACACCTTC.

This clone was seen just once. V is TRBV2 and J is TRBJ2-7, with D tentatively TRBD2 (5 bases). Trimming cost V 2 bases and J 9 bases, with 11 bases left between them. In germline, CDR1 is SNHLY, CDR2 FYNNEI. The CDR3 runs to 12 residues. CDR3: CASSENSGRQYF. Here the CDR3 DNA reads TGTGCCAGCAGTGAAAATTCGGGAAGGCAGTACTTC.

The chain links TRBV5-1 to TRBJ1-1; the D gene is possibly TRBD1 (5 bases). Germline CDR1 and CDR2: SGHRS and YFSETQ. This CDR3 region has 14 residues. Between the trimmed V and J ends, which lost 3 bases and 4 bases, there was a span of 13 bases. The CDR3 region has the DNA TGCGCCAGCAGCTCAGACAGATGGGTCACTGAAGCTTTCTTT. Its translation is CASSSDRWVTEAFF.

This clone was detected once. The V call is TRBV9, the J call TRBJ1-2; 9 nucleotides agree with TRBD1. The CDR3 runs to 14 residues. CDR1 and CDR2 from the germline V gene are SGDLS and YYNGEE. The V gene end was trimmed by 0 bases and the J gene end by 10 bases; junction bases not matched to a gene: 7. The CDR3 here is CASSVEGTGSDYTF. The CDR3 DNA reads TGTGCCAGCAGCGTAGAAGGGACAGGGTCGGACTACACCTTC. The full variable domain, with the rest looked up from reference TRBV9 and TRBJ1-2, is DSGVTQTPKHLITATGQRVTLRCSPRSGDLSVYWYQQSLDQGLQFLIQYYNGEERAKGNILERFSAQQFPDLHSELNLSSLELGDSALYFCASSVEGTGSDYTFGSGTRLTVV.

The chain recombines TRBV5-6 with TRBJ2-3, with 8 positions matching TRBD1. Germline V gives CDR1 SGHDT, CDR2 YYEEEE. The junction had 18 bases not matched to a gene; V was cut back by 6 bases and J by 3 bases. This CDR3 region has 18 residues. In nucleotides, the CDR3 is TGTGCCAGCACTACGCTAATAGGGATGACAGGGGAAACAGATACGCAGTATTTT. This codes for CASTTLIGMTGETDTQYF.

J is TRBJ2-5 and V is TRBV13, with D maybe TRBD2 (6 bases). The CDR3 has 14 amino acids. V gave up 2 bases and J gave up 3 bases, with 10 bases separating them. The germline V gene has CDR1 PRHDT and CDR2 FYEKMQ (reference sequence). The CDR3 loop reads CASSLPGVEETQYF. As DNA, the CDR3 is TGTGCCAGCAGCTTACCGGGAGTGGAAGAGACCCAGTACTTC.

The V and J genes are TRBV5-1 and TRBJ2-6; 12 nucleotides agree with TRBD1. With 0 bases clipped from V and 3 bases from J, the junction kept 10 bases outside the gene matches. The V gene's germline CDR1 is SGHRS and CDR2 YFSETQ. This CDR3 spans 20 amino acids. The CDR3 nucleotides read TGCGCCAGCAGCTTGGCCGGGACAGGGGGCCACTTAGGTGGGGCCAACGTCCTGACTTTC. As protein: CASSLAGTGGHLGGANVLTF.

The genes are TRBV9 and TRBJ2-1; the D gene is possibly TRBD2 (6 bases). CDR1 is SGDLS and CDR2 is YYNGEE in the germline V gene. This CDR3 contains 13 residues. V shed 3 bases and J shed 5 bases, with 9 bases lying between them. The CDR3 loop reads CASSGGLNNEQFF. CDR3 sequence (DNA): TGTGCCAGCAGCGGGGGACTCAACAATGAGCAGTTCTTC.

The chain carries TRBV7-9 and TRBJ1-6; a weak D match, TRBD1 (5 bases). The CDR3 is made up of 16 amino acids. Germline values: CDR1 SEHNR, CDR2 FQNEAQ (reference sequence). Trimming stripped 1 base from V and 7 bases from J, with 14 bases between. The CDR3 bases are TGTGCCAGCAGCTTAGGGATGGCGGGACCGAATTCACCCCTCCACTTT. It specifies CASSLGMAGPNSPLHF.

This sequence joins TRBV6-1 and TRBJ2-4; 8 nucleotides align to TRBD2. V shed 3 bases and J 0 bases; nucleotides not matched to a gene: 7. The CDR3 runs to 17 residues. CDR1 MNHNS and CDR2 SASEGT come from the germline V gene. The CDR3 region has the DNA TGTGCCAGCAGTGAGGGACTAGGGATTTTAGCCAAAAACATTCAGTACTTC. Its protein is CASSEGLGILAKNIQYF.

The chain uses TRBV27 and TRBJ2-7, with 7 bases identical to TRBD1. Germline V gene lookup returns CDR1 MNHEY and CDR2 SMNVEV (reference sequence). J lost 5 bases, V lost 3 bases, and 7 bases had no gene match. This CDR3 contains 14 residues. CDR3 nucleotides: TGTGCCAGCAGTTTGGCAGGGGGAAAAGACGAGCAGTACTTC. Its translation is CASSLAGGKDEQYF.

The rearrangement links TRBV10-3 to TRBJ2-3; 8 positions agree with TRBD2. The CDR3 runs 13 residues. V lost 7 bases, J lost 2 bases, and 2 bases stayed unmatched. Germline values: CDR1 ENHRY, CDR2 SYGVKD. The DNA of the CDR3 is TGTGCCATCACGGGGGGGCTCACAGATACGCAGTATTTT. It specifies CAITGGLTDTQYF.

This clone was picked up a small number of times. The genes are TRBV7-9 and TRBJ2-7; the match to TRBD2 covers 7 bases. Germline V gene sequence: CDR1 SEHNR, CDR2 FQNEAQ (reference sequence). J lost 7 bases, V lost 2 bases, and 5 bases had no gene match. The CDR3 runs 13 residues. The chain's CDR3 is CASSLFERGEQYF. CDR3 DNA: TGTGCCAGCAGCTTATTCGAGCGGGGAGAGCAGTACTTC.